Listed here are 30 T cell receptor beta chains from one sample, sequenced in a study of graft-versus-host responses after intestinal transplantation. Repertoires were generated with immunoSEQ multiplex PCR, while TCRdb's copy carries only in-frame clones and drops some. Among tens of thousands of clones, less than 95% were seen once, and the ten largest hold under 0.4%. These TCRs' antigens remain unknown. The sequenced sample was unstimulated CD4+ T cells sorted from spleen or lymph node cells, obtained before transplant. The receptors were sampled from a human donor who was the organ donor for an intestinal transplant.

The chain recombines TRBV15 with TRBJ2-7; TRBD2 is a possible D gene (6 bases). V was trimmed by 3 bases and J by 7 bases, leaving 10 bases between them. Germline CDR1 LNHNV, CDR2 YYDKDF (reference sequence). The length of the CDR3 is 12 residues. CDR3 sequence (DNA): TGTGCCACCAGCAGGGAGGAGGGAGAGCAGTACTTC. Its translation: CATSREEGEQYF.

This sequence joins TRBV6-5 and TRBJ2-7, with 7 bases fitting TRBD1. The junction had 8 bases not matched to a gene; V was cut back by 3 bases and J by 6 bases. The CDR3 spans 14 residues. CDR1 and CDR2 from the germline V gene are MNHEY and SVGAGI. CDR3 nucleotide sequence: TGTGCCAGCAGTTATTTACAAGGGGGCGGCGAGCAGTACTTC. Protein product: CASSYLQGGGEQYF.

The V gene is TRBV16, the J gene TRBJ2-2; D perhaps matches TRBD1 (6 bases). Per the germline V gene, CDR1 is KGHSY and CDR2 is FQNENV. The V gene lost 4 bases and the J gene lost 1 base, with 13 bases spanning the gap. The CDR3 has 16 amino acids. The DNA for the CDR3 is TGTGCCAGCAGCCGGCAACAGGGCGGGAACACCGGGGAGCTGTTTTTT. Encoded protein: CASSRQQGGNTGELFF. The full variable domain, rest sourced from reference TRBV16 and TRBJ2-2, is GEEVAQTPKHLVRGEGQKAKLYCAPIKGHSYVFWYQQVLKNEFKFLISFQNENVFDETGMPKERFSAKCLPNSPCSLEIQATKLEDSAVYFCASSRQQGGNTGELFFGEGSRLTVL.

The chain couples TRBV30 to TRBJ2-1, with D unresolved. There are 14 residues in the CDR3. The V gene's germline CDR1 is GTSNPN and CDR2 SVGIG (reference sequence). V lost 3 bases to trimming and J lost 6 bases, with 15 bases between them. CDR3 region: CAWSRRFGFNEQFF. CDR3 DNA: TGTGCCTGGAGCCGGCGGTTCGGTTTCAATGAGCAGTTCTTC.

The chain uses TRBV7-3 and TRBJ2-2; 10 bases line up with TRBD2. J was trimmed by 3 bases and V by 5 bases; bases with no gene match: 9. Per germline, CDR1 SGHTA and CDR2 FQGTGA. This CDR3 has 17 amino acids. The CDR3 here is CASSPVASGSHTGELFF. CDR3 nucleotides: TGTGCCAGCAGCCCCGTGGCTAGCGGGAGTCACACCGGGGAGCTGTTTTTT.

The CDR3 protein is CASSSPVFLAGVKNIQYF. CDR3 DNA sequence: TGCGCCAGCAGTTCTCCGGTTTTCTTGGCGGGAGTCAAAAACATTCAGTACTTC. The V and J genes are TRBV10-1 and TRBJ2-4, with 7 bases matching TRBD2. Germline lookup yields CDR1 WNHNN and CDR2 SYGVQD (reference sequence). The length of the CDR3 is 18 residues. V trimming: 5 bases; J trimming: 3 bases; junction bases outside the gene matches: 16.

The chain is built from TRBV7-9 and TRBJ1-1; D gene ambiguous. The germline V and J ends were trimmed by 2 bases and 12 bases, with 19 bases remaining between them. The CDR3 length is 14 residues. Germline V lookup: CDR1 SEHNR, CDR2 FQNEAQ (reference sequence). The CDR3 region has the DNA TGTGCCAGCAGCTTATTGCAGGAACGGAAGAGCTCTTTCTTT. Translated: CASSLLQERKSSFF.

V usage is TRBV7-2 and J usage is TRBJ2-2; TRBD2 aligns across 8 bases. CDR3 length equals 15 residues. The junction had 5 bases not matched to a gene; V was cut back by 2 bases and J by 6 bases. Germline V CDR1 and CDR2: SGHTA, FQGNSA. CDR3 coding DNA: TGTGCCAGCAGCTTACAGCGGGGGAGGGCCGGGGAGCTGTTTTTT. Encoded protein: CASSLQRGRAGELFF.

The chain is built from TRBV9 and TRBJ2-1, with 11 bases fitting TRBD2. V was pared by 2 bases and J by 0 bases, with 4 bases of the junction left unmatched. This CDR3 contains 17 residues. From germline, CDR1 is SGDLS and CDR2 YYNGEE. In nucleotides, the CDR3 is TGTGCCAGCAGCGTTTTTAGCGGGGGGGCCTCCTACAATGAGCAGTTCTTC. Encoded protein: CASSVFSGGASYNEQFF.

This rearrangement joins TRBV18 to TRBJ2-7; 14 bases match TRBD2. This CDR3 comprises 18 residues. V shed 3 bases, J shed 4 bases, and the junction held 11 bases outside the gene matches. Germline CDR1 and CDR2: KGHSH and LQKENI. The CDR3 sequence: CASSPGGLAGVKGYEQYF. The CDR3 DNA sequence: TGTGCCAGCTCACCGGGGGGACTAGCGGGAGTAAAGGGGTACGAGCAGTACTTC.

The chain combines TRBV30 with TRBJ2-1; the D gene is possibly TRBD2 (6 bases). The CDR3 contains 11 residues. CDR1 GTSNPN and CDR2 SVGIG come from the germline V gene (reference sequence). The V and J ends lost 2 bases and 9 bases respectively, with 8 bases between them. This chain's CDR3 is CAWSLGGEQFF. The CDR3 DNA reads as TGTGCCTGGAGTTTGGGAGGTGAGCAGTTCTTC.

As DNA, the CDR3 is TGCGCCAGCAGACCGCAGGGTGATACTGAAGCTTTCTTT. Translation gives CASRPQGDTEAFF. The V and J genes are TRBV5-1 and TRBJ1-1; weak D call: TRBD1 (5 bases). The CDR3 has 13 amino acids. V was clipped by 5 bases and J by 5 bases, with 13 bases between them. The germline V gene has CDR1 SGHRS and CDR2 YFSETQ. Variable domain in full (rest from reference TRBV5-1 and TRBJ1-1): KAGVTQTPRYLIKTRGQQVTLSCSPISGHRSVSWYQQTPGQGLQFLFEYFSETQRNKGNFPGRFSGRQFSNSRSEMNVSTLELGDSALYLCASRPQGDTEAFFGQGTRLTVV.

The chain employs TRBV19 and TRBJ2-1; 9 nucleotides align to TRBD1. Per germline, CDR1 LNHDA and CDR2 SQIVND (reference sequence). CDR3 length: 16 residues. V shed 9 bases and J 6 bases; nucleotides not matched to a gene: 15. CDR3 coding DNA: TGTGCCAGCGACCGGGGGCGGGACAGGGTAAGCAATGAGCAGTTCTTC. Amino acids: CASDRGRDRVSNEQFF.

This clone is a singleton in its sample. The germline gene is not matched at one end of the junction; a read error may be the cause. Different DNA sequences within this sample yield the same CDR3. The CDR3 reads CASSPDNTGELFF. As DNA, the CDR3 is TGTGCCAGCAGCCCAGATAATACCGGGGAGTTGTTTTTT. The chain is built from TRBV13 and TRBJ2-2; maybe TRBD2 (5 bases). The CDR3 is 13 residues long. Germline V CDR1 and CDR2: PRHDT, FYEKMQ (reference sequence).

In DNA, the CDR3 is TGTGCCAGCAGCCTCACAGGGTATATTGGCACAGATACGCAGTATTTT. This encodes CASSLTGYIGTDTQYF. The chain joins TRBV7-9 to TRBJ2-3; a weak D match, TRBD1 (6 bases). Per germline, CDR1 SEHNR and CDR2 FQNEAQ (reference sequence). V was pared by 5 bases and J by 1 base, with 16 bases between. This CDR3 has 16 amino acids.

CDR3 amino acids: CSAFSGSGYTF. The CDR3 nucleotides are TGCAGTGCCTTCTCAGGGTCTGGCTACACCTTC. The chain recombines TRBV20-1 with TRBJ1-2, with TRBD1 as a possible D gene (5 bases). Per the germline V gene, CDR1 is DFQATT and CDR2 is SNEGSKA (reference sequence). V was shortened by 6 bases and J by 7 bases, with 12 bases between the two germline ends. CDR3 length: 11 amino acids.

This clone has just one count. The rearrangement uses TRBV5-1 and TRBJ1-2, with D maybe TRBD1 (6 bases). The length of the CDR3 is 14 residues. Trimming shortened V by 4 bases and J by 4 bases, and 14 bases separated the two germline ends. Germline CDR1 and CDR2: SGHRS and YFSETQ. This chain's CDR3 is CASSPRGSGYGYTF. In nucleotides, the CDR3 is TGCGCCAGCAGCCCTAGGGGGTCGGGCTATGGCTACACCTTC.

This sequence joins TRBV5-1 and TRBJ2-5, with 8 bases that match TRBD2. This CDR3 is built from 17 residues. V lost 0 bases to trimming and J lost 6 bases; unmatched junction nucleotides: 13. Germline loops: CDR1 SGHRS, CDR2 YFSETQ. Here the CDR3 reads CASSLEGTGGGTQTQYF. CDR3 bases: TGCGCCAGCAGCTTGGAGGGGACCGGGGGGGGCACGCAGACCCAGTACTTC. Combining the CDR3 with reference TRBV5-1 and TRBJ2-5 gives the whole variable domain KAGVTQTPRYLIKTRGQQVTLSCSPISGHRSVSWYQQTPGQGLQFLFEYFSETQRNKGNFPGRFSGRQFSNSRSEMNVSTLELGDSALYLCASSLEGTGGGTQTQYFGPGTRLLVL.

CDR3: CAGGGSSSYEQYF. CDR3 coding DNA: TGTGCCGGTGGGGGCAGCAGCTCCTACGAGCAGTACTTC. This chain joins TRBV7-9 and TRBJ2-7, with a weak D call TRBD1 (6 bases). This CDR3 has 13 residues. Germline loops: CDR1 SEHNR, CDR2 FQNEAQ (reference sequence). Between the trimmed V and J ends, which lost 11 bases and 0 bases, there was a span of 14 bases.

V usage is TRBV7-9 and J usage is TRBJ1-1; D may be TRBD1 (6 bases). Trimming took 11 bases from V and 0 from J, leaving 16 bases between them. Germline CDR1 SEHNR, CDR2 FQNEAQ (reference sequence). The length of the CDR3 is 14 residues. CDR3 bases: TGTGCCGTACGTCCCACAGGGATGAACACTGAAGCTTTCTTT. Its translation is CAVRPTGMNTEAFF. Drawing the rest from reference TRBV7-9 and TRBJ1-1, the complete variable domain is DTGVSQNPRHKITKRGQNVTFRCDPISEHNRLYWYRQTLGQGPEFLTYFQNEAQLEKSRLLSDRFSAERPKGSFSTLEIQRTEQGDSAMYLCAVRPTGMNTEAFFGQGTRLTVV.

CDR3 residues: CAISVGQGRSSYTF. The CDR3, as DNA: TGTGCCATCAGTGTAGGACAGGGGCGAAGTTCGTACACCTTC. The gene calls are TRBV10-3 and TRBJ1-2; 9 bases are a match to TRBD1. Germline assignment: CDR1 ENHRY and CDR2 SYGVKD. The V and J ends lost 4 bases and 11 bases, in that order; junction bases with no gene match: 11. The CDR3 consists of 14 residues.

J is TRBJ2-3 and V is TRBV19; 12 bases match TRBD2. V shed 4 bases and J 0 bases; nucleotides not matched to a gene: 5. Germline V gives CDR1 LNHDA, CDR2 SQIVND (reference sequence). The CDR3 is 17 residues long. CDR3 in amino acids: CASSTAGTSGSTDTQYF. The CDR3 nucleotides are TGTGCCAGTAGTACGGCCGGGACTAGCGGGAGCACAGATACGCAGTATTTT.

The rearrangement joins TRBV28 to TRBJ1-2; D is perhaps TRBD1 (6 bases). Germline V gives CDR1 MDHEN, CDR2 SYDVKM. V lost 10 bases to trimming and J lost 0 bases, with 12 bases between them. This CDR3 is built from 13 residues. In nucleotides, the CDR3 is TGTGCCACCGTAGCAGGGGCTAACTATGGCTACACCTTC. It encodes CATVAGANYGYTF.

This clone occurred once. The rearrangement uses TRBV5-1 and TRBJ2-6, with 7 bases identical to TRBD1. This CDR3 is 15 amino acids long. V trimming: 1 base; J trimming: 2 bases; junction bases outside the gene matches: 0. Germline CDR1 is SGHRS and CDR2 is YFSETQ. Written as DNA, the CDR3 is TGCGCCAGCAGCTTGCAGGGGGCTGGGGCCAACGTCCTGACTTTC. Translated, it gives CASSLQGAGANVLTF.

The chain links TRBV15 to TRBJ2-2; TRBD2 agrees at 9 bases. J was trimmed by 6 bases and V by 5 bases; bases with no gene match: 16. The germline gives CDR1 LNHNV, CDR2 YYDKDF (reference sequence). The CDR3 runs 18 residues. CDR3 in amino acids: CATSASTWLAGFSGELFF. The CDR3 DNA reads TGTGCCACCAGCGCGTCGACGTGGCTAGCGGGATTCTCCGGGGAGCTGTTTTTT.

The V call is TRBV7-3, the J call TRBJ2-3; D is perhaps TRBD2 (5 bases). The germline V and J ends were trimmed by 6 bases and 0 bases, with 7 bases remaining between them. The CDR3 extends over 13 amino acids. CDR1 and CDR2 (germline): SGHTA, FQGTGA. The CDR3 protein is CASRSGSTDTQYF. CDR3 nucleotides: TGTGCCAGCAGGAGCGGAAGCACAGATACGCAGTATTTT.

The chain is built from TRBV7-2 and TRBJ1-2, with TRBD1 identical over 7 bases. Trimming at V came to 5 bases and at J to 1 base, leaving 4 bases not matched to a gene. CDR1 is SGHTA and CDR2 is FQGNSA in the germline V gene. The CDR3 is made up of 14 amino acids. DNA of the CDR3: TGTGCCAGCAGCCCTTCAGGGGGTAACTATGGCTACACCTTC. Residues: CASSPSGGNYGYTF. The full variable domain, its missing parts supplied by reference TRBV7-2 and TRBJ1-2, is GAGVSQSPSNKVTEKGKDVELRCDPISGHTALYWYRQSLGQGLEFLIYFQGNSAPDKSGLPSDRFSAERTGGSVSTLTIQRTQQEDSAVYLCASSPSGGNYGYTFGSGTRLTVV.

CDR3 DNA sequence: TGTGCCAGCAGCTTAGGTGCTAGCGCTAGCACAGATACGCAGTATTTT. It yields the protein CASSLGASASTDTQYF. J is TRBJ2-3 and V is TRBV7-2; perhaps TRBD2 as D (6 bases). Trimming pared 1 base from V and 0 bases from J, leaving 11 bases between. Germline CDR1 is SGHTA and CDR2 is FQGNSA. The CDR3 runs 16 residues.

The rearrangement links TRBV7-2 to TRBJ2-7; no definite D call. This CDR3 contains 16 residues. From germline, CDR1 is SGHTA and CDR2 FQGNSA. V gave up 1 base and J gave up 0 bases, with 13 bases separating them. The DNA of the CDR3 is TGTGCCAGCAGCTTAGTGGTTAGCACCTTCTCCTACGAGCAGTACTTC. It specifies CASSLVVSTFSYEQYF.

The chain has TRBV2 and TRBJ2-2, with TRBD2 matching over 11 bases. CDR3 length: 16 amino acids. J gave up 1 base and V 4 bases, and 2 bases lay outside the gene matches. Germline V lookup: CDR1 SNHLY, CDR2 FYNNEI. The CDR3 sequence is CASSGLAGGNTGELFF. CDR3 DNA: TGTGCCAGCAGTGGGCTAGCGGGAGGGAACACCGGGGAGCTGTTTTTT.